These T cell receptor beta chains were read from a single sample in a study of blood T cell repertoires in COVID-19. TCRdb's copy holds only in-frame clones and misses some; the assay was immunoSEQ multiplex PCR. Among tens of thousands of clones listed, around nine tenths were seen once. The sequencing input was peripheral blood. All receptors come from a human donor in a cohort sampled during active COVID-19. The donor label of this sample is uncertain. Each CDR3 is given with its conserved first and last residue. A D gene is named only where the DNA matches it firmly. Clone size appears in some rows only: once, few, many, or a class for an expanded clone.

v_call: TRBV30
j_call: TRBJ2-5
d_call: TRBD2
clone_size: .
cdr3_nt: TGTGCCTGGAGTGTACTGTCTAGCGGGAGCGGGACCCAGTACTTC
cdr3_aa: CAWSVLSSGSGTQYF

v_call: TRBV11-2
j_call: TRBJ1-2
d_call: TRBD1
clone_size: .
cdr3_nt: TGTGCCAGCAGCTTACGGGGACAGGGGCCTAACTATGGCTACACCTTC
cdr3_aa: CASSLRGQGPNYGYTF

v_call: TRBV3-1/TRBV3-2
j_call: TRBJ2-5
d_call: TRBD2
clone_size: .
cdr3_nt: TGTGCCAGCAGCCAAGTTCGCGGGGGGGTTGGAGAGACCCAGTACTTC
cdr3_aa: CASSQVRGGVGETQYF

v_call: TRBV7-9
j_call: TRBJ2-2
d_call: .
clone_size: .
cdr3_nt: TGTGCCAGCGATTGGGGCGAGGTGAACACCGGGGAGCTGTTTTTT
cdr3_aa: CASDWGEVNTGELFF

v_call: TRBV5-1
j_call: TRBJ2-1
d_call: TRBD2
clone_size: .
cdr3_nt: TGCGCCAGCAGCTTTTCAGCTAGCGGGAGCTCCTACAATGAGCAGTTCTTC
cdr3_aa: CASSFSASGSSYNEQFF

v_call: TRBV6-5
j_call: TRBJ2-7
d_call: TRBD1
clone_size: .
cdr3_nt: TGTGCCAGCACTTTCCCGGGACAGGCTTACGAGCAGTACTTC
cdr3_aa: CASTFPGQAYEQYF

v_call: TRBV11-3
j_call: TRBJ2-7
d_call: .
clone_size: medium-sized
cdr3_nt: TGTGCCAGCAGCTACGACAACCACTACGAGCAGTACTTC
cdr3_aa: CASSYDNHYEQYF

v_call: TRBV19
j_call: TRBJ1-3
d_call: .
clone_size: .
cdr3_nt: TGTGCCAGTAGTTCCCCGAGGGGGACGGGCTCTGGAAGCACCATATATTTT
cdr3_aa: CASSSPRGTGSGSTIYF

v_call: TRBV7-2
j_call: TRBJ2-5
d_call: TRBD2
clone_size: .
cdr3_nt: TGTGCCAGCAGTTCGATCGGGACTAGCGGTGAGACCCAGTACTTC
cdr3_aa: CASSSIGTSGETQYF

v_call: TRBV3-1/TRBV3-2
j_call: TRBJ1-4
d_call: TRBD1
clone_size: .
cdr3_nt: TGTGCCAGCAGCCAAAACAACAGGGGACCTAATGAAAAACTGTTTTTT
cdr3_aa: CASSQNNRGPNEKLFF

v_call: TRBV5-7
j_call: TRBJ1-5
d_call: .
clone_size: .
cdr3_nt: TGTGCCAGCAGCTTGGTGGGGCAGGGAACTTATAGCAATCAGCCCCAGCATTTT
cdr3_aa: CASSLVGQGTYSNQPQHF

v_call: TRBV19
j_call: TRBJ2-7
d_call: .
clone_size: .
cdr3_nt: TGTGCCAGTAGTAAAGGCGGGGACGAGCAGTACTTC
cdr3_aa: CASSKGGDEQYF

v_call: TRBV4-1
j_call: TRBJ1-6
d_call: .
clone_size: .
cdr3_nt: TGCGCCAGCAGCCAAGATCGAAGGACAGTCCTAGGTTGG
cdr3_aa: CASSQDRRTVLGW

v_call: TRBV28
j_call: TRBJ2-5
d_call: .
clone_size: .
cdr3_nt: TGTGCCAGCACCCAATTCTTGGCCCAAGAGACCCAGTACTTC
cdr3_aa: CASTQFLAQETQYF

v_call: TRBV24-1
j_call: TRBJ2-6
d_call: TRBD2
clone_size: .
cdr3_nt: TGTGCCACCAGTGACCCAGCTAGCGGCTCTGGGGCCAACGTCCTGACTTTC
cdr3_aa: CATSDPASGSGANVLTF

v_call: TRBV6-1
j_call: TRBJ2-1
d_call: .
clone_size: .
cdr3_nt: TGTGCCAGCAGTGACCCTGGCTCATGGAGCTCCTACAATGAGCAGTTCTTC
cdr3_aa: CASSDPGSWSSYNEQFF

v_call: TRBV6-6
j_call: TRBJ2-7
d_call: TRBD1
clone_size: .
cdr3_nt: TGTGCCAGCAGTCGGACGATTAAGACAGGGGGCTCTTATAACATTTTCTACGAGCAGTACTTC
cdr3_aa: CASSRTIKTGGSYNIFYEQYF

v_call: TRBV27
j_call: TRBJ2-2
d_call: .
clone_size: .
cdr3_nt: TGTGCCAGCAGTTTCCAGGGGCACACCGGGGAGCTGTTTTTT
cdr3_aa: CASSFQGHTGELFF

v_call: TRBV2
j_call: TRBJ1-2
d_call: TRBD1
clone_size: .
cdr3_nt: TGTGCCAGCAGCCAGGAGGGGGCTGGTGGCTACACCTTC
cdr3_aa: CASSQEGAGGYTF

v_call: TRBV18
j_call: TRBJ2-5
d_call: TRBD1
clone_size: .
cdr3_nt: TGTGCCAGCTCACCAAACCGGGACAGCAAAGAGACCCAGTACTTC
cdr3_aa: CASSPNRDSKETQYF

v_call: TRBV2
j_call: TRBJ2-2
d_call: TRBD1
clone_size: .
cdr3_nt: TGTGCCAGCACCCTGGACAGGGTAGGCACCGGGGAGCTGTTTTTT
cdr3_aa: CASTLDRVGTGELFF

v_call: TRBV6-1
j_call: TRBJ1-2
d_call: .
clone_size: .
cdr3_nt: TGTGCCAGCAGTGAACCCCAGGCGGGCTATGGCTACACCTTC
cdr3_aa: CASSEPQAGYGYTF

v_call: TRBV7-2
j_call: TRBJ2-5
d_call: .
clone_size: .
cdr3_nt: TGTGCCAGCAGCTCGCTTTGGCTAGCTGGAGAGACCCAGTACTTC
cdr3_aa: CASSSLWLAGETQYF

v_call: TRBV27
j_call: TRBJ2-1
d_call: TRBD2
clone_size: .
cdr3_nt: TGTGCCAGCAGTTTATGGCGGGGGAAGCAGTTCTTC
cdr3_aa: CASSLWRGKQFF

v_call: TRBV28
j_call: TRBJ2-3
d_call: TRBD2
clone_size: once
cdr3_nt: TGTGCCAGCAGTTCGCGTCGGGGGGGGCGCACAGATACGCAGTATTTT
cdr3_aa: CASSSRRGGRTDTQYF

v_call: TRBV12-3/TRBV12-4
j_call: TRBJ2-1
d_call: .
clone_size: .
cdr3_nt: TGTGCCAGCAGTCCCCCGGGCGGGAATGAGCAGTTCTTC
cdr3_aa: CASSPPGGNEQFF

v_call: TRBV28
j_call: TRBJ1-5
d_call: .
clone_size: once
cdr3_nt: TGTGCCAGCAGTAACAGGGATACGGAGCCCCAGCATTTT
cdr3_aa: CASSNRDTEPQHF

v_call: TRBV6-2/TRBV6-3
j_call: TRBJ2-1
d_call: .
clone_size: .
cdr3_nt: TGTGCCAGCAGCCGTCCTCGAGCACTTTACAATGAGCAGTTCTTC
cdr3_aa: CASSRPRALYNEQFF

v_call: TRBV4-1
j_call: TRBJ2-7
d_call: TRBD2
clone_size: .
cdr3_nt: TGCGCCAGCAGCCAAAGATGGGGGACTAGCGTCTCCTACGAGCAGTACTTC
cdr3_aa: CASSQRWGTSVSYEQYF

v_call: TRBV6-5
j_call: TRBJ1-1
d_call: TRBD1
clone_size: .
cdr3_nt: TGTGCCAGCAGTAAGGACAGGGGGCACTCTGAAGCTTTCTTT
cdr3_aa: CASSKDRGHSEAFF

v_call: TRBV5-5
j_call: TRBJ2-1
d_call: .
clone_size: .
cdr3_nt: TGTGCCAGCAGCTCGTTTAGCAATGAGCAGTTCTTC
cdr3_aa: CASSSFSNEQFF

v_call: TRBV29-1
j_call: TRBJ1-1
d_call: .
clone_size: .
cdr3_nt: TGCAGCGTTGGACGGGGCACTGAAGCTTTCTTT
cdr3_aa: CSVGRGTEAFF

v_call: TRBV7-9
j_call: TRBJ2-1
d_call: TRBD2
clone_size: .
cdr3_nt: TGTGCCAGCAGCCCCGGACTAGCCGGCGCATGGGGCTCCTACAATGAGCAGTTCTTC
cdr3_aa: CASSPGLAGAWGSYNEQFF

v_call: TRBV28
j_call: TRBJ2-1
d_call: TRBD2
clone_size: .
cdr3_nt: TGTGCCAGCAGTTACCTGGGGACGGGAGGGCCAGACAATGAGCAGTTCTTC
cdr3_aa: CASSYLGTGGPDNEQFF

v_call: TRBV7-9
j_call: TRBJ1-1
d_call: TRBD1
clone_size: .
cdr3_nt: TGTGCCAGCAGCCCCCAGGGGGACACTGAAGCTTTCTTT
cdr3_aa: CASSPQGDTEAFF

v_call: TRBV10-3
j_call: TRBJ1-1
d_call: .
clone_size: few
cdr3_nt: TGTGCCATCAGTGACCGGCGGCAGGGGAACACTGAAGCTTTCTTT
cdr3_aa: CAISDRRQGNTEAFF

v_call: TRBV2
j_call: TRBJ2-3
d_call: .
clone_size: .
cdr3_nt: TGTGCCAGCAGTGAGAGGGCTAGCGACACAGATACGCAGTATTTT
cdr3_aa: CASSERASDTDTQYF

v_call: TRBV10-2
j_call: TRBJ2-2
d_call: TRBD2
clone_size: .
cdr3_nt: TGCGCCAGCAGTGTAGCGGGCTACACCGGGGAGCTGTTTTTT
cdr3_aa: CASSVAGYTGELFF

v_call: TRBV5-1
j_call: TRBJ1-1
d_call: TRBD1
clone_size: .
cdr3_nt: TGCGCCAGCAGCGCCCGGGACAGGGACACTGAAGCTTTCTTT
cdr3_aa: CASSARDRDTEAFF

v_call: TRBV4-1
j_call: TRBJ2-5
d_call: .
clone_size: once
cdr3_nt: TGCGCCAGCAGCCACGGAACGGGGAGCCAAGAGACCCAGTACTTC
cdr3_aa: CASSHGTGSQETQYF

v_call: TRBV28
j_call: TRBJ1-5
d_call: .
clone_size: .
cdr3_nt: TGTGCCAGCAGTCAGGGAACTCAGCCCCAGCATTTT
cdr3_aa: CASSQGTQPQHF

v_call: TRBV24-1
j_call: TRBJ1-2
d_call: TRBD1
clone_size: .
cdr3_nt: TGTGCCACCCGACAGGGGGCGGCCTATGGCTACACCTTC
cdr3_aa: CATRQGAAYGYTF